The next 12 T cell receptor beta chains were all read from a single sample in a study of beta chain features in type 1 diabetes. Study results and limitations: TCRB CDR3s from Type 1 diabetes patients were moderately but significantly shorter in all four CD4+ subsets.

The whole isolated RNA underwent reverse transcription, so sequencing captured expressed TCRB transcripts. Sequencing used immunoSEQ multiplex PCR; TCRdb keeps in-frame clones, though not all of them. The top ten hold less than 1.2% of the sample, which has roughly 300,000 clones, about a tenth seen once. Their recognized antigens are unknown. The sequenced material came from central memory CD4+ T cells from blood. The source of these receptors is a man aged 25-45 years with type 1 diabetes.

J is TRBJ2-2 and V is TRBV7-2, with 11 bases that match TRBD1. CDR1 is SGHTA, CDR2 FQGNSA, per germline. The ends lost 5 bases at V and 6 bases at J; junction bases unmatched: 5. The CDR3 loop spans 15 amino acids. CDR3 DNA: TGTGCCAGCAGCCGGGACAGGGGGTACTCCGGGGAGCTGTTTTTT. It specifies CASSRDRGYSGELFF. Full variable domain (rest looked up from reference TRBV7-2 and TRBJ2-2): GAGVSQSPSNKVTEKGKDVELRCDPISGHTALYWYRQSLGQGLEFLIYFQGNSAPDKSGLPSDRFSAERTGGSVSTLTIQRTQQEDSAVYLCASSRDRGYSGELFFGEGSRLTVL.

This clone was seen a handful of times. The chain is built from TRBV7-2 and TRBJ2-5; perhaps TRBD1 as D (5 bases). The germline V and J ends were trimmed by 4 bases and 1 base, with 13 bases remaining between them. Germline V lookup: CDR1 SGHTA, CDR2 FQGNSA. The CDR3 consists of 15 residues. CDR3 DNA: TGTGCCAGCAGCTCCCAATGGGGCAGCCAAGAGACCCAGTACTTC. It specifies CASSSQWGSQETQYF.

This clone was found a few times. The V call is TRBV7-2, the J call TRBJ2-5; no clear D. There are 13 residues in the CDR3. Between the trimmed V and J ends, which lost 4 bases and 0 bases, there was a span of 6 bases. Germline lookup yields CDR1 SGHTA and CDR2 FQGNSA. Written as DNA, the CDR3 is TGTGCCAGCAGCTCCTACAACCAAGAGACCCAGTACTTC. This sequence encodes CASSSYNQETQYF.

The chain recombines TRBV9 with TRBJ2-1; TRBD2 might be the D (6 bases). Trimming cost V 0 bases and J 3 bases, with 13 bases left between them. Germline values: CDR1 SGDLS, CDR2 YYNGEE. This CDR3 is 16 amino acids long. The CDR3 sequence is CASSVEGNGGYNEQFF. The CDR3 DNA reads as TGTGCCAGCAGCGTAGAAGGGAACGGGGGCTACAATGAGCAGTTCTTC.

This clone occurred a few times. The CDR3 sequence is CASSPRDRAMNTEAFF. CDR3 nucleotides: TGTGCCAGCAGCCCCCGGGACAGGGCGATGAACACTGAAGCTTTCTTT. The V and J genes are TRBV7-2 and TRBJ1-1; TRBD1 matches 9 bases. V gave up 5 bases and J gave up 0 bases; unmatched junction bases: 7. CDR3 length: 16 amino acids. Germline V lookup: CDR1 SGHTA, CDR2 FQGNSA.

The chain links TRBV27 to TRBJ2-5; D is unresolved. Germline V lookup: CDR1 MNHEY, CDR2 SMNVEV (reference sequence). The CDR3 is made up of 14 amino acids. Trimming cost V 5 bases and J 5 bases, with 15 bases left between them. As DNA, the CDR3 is TGTGCCAGCAGTCCTCGCGCAAATGGTGAGACCCAGTACTTC. Translation gives CASSPRANGETQYF.

The V and J genes are TRBV7-2 and TRBJ2-5; the match to TRBD2 covers 7 bases. This CDR3 spans 14 amino acids. The germline V gene encodes CDR1 SGHTA and CDR2 FQGNSA. J gave up 2 bases and V 5 bases, and 5 bases lay outside the gene matches. This CDR3 reads CASSVGGTQETQYF. The CDR3, as DNA: TGTGCCAGCAGCGTGGGGGGGACGCAAGAGACCCAGTACTTC.

Only a few counts were recorded for this clone. The V call is TRBV6-5, the J call TRBJ1-1; unclear D gene. The CDR3 is made up of 13 amino acids. Germline-derived CDR1 and CDR2 are MNHEY and SVGAGI. V dropped 4 bases and J dropped 0 bases, with 6 bases sitting between them. The CDR3 DNA reads TGTGCCAGCAGTTTTGGCATGAACACTGAAGCTTTCTTT. The encoded protein is CASSFGMNTEAFF.

In this sample, this clone turned up a few times. The chain is built from TRBV6-5 and TRBJ2-5; D call uncertain. With 4 bases removed from V and 5 bases from J, the gap between germline ends came to 11 bases. CDR1 MNHEY and CDR2 SVGAGI come from the germline V gene. This CDR3 region has 13 residues. The CDR3 region has the DNA TGTGCCAGCAGTTCCCCGTACATGGAGACCCAGTACTTC. It codes for CASSSPYMETQYF.

The rearrangement links TRBV19 to TRBJ2-2; unclear D gene. The CDR3 has 14 residues. The germline CDR1 and CDR2 sequences are LNHDA and SQIVND (reference sequence). The CDR3 sequence: CATTGAPNTGELFF. The CDR3 nucleotides are TGTGCGACGACTGGAGCGCCGAACACCGGGGAGCTGTTTTTT.

This clone was counted many times. The chain is built from TRBV4-3 and TRBJ1-5; D remains ambiguous. CDR3 length equals 15 residues. Germline assignment: CDR1 LGHNA and CDR2 YSLEER. Deletions cut 0 bases from V and 2 bases from J, with 8 bases between. CDR3 region: CASSQEIGGNQPQHF. In nucleotides, the CDR3 is TGCGCCAGCAGCCAAGAAATAGGTGGCAATCAGCCCCAGCATTTT.

This clone was counted once. The genes are TRBV7-9 and TRBJ2-3; D is ambiguous. Per germline, CDR1 SEHNR and CDR2 FQNEAQ (reference sequence). The V gene lost 0 bases and the J gene lost 3 bases, with 7 bases spanning the gap. The CDR3 is 14 amino acids. The CDR3 nucleotides read TGTGCCAGCAGCTTAGCCCTAGAGACAGATACGCAGTATTTT. It specifies CASSLALETDTQYF.